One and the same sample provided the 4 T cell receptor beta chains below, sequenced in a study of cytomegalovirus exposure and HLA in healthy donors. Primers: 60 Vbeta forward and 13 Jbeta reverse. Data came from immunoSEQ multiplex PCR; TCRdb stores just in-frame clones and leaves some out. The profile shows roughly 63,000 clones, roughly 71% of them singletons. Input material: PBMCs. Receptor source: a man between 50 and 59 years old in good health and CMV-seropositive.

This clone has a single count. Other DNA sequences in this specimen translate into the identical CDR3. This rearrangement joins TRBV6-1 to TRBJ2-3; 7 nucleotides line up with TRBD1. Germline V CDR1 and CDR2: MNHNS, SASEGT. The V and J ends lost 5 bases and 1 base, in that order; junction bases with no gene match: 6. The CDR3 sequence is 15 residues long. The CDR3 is CASSLTGVGTDTQYF. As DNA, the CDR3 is TGTGCCAGCAGTCTAACAGGGGTAGGCACAGATACGCAGTATTTT.

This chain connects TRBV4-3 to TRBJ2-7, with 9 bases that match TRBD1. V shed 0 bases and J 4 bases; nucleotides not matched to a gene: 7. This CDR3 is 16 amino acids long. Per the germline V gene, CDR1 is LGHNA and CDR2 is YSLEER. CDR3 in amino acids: CASSQDLTGGGYEQYF. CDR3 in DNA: TGCGCCAGCAGCCAAGACCTTACAGGGGGCGGATACGAGCAGTACTTC.

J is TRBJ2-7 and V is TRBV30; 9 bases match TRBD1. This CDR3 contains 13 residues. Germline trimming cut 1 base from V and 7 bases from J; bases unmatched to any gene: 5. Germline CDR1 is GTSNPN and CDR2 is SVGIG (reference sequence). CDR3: CAWSGTGAREQYF. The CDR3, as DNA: TGTGCCTGGAGTGGGACAGGGGCGCGAGAGCAGTACTTC.

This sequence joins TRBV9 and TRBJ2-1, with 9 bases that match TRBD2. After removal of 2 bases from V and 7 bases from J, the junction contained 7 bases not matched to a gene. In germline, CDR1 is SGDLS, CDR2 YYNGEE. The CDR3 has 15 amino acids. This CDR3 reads CASSVAGGNGNEQFF. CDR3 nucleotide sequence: TGTGCCAGCAGCGTGGCGGGGGGGAACGGGAATGAGCAGTTCTTC.